These 32 T cell receptor beta chains came from one sample sequenced in a study of cytomegalovirus exposure and HLA in healthy donors. Researchers ran the PCR with 60 Vbeta and 13 Jbeta primers. Profiling relied on immunoSEQ multiplex PCR, and the TCRdb table lists in-frame clones only, not all of them. The data contain 120,000 to 150,000 clones, 79% of them singletons. Sequenced material: PBMCs. These receptors originate from a middle-aged woman in good health and CMV-seropositive.

This clone appeared a single time. The V call is TRBV11-2, the J call TRBJ1-2; TRBD1 might be the D (5 bases). The V end was cut by 1 base, the J end by 4 bases, with 19 bases between. CDR1 and CDR2 from the germline V gene are SGHAT and FQNNGV. The CDR3 extends over 17 amino acids. The CDR3 region is CASSLGSWQGYFYGYTF. The CDR3 DNA reads TGTGCCAGCAGCTTAGGCTCCTGGCAGGGCTACTTCTATGGCTACACCTTC. The full variable domain, rest sourced from reference TRBV11-2 and TRBJ1-2, is EAGVAQSPRYKIIEKRQSVAFWCNPISGHATLYWYQQILGQGPKLLIQFQNNGVVDDSQLPKDRFSAERLKGVDSTLKIQPAKLEDSAVYLCASSLGSWQGYFYGYTFGSGTRLTVV.

This chain uses TRBV5-4 with TRBJ2-5; 12 nucleotides line up with TRBD2. Germline loops: CDR1 SGHNT, CDR2 YYREEE (reference sequence). This CDR3 is built from 16 residues. Trimming cost V 3 bases and J 2 bases; bases outside gene matches: 5. The CDR3 sequence is CASSSTSGGTQETQYF. The CDR3 DNA reads as TGTGCCAGCAGCTCTACTAGCGGGGGGACTCAAGAGACCCAGTACTTC.

V usage is TRBV28 and J usage is TRBJ2-1; D uncertain. The CDR3 spans 11 residues. Trimming pared 6 bases from V and 15 bases from J, leaving 15 bases between. Germline CDR1 is MDHEN and CDR2 is SYDVKM. The CDR3 reads CASSPNSFRFF. The CDR3 bases are TGTGCCAGCAGCCCAAACAGCTTCCGGTTCTTC. The full variable domain, with the rest looked up from reference TRBV28 and TRBJ2-1, is DVKVTQSSRYLVKRTGEKVFLECVQDMDHENMFWYRQDPGLGLRLIYFSYDVKMKEKGDIPEGYSVSREKKERFSLILESASTNQTSMYLCASSPNSFRFFGPGTRLTVL.

The chain recombines TRBV18 with TRBJ1-4; 10 nucleotides align to TRBD1. Germline CDR1 is KGHSH and CDR2 is LQKENI. Germline trimming cut 3 bases from V and 0 bases from J; bases unmatched to any gene: 7. CDR3 length: 18 residues. The CDR3 nucleotides are TGTGCCAGCTCACCGGGACAGGGGTCGGGAGCAACTAATGAAAAACTGTTTTTT. It specifies CASSPGQGSGATNEKLFF.

The genes are TRBV5-1 and TRBJ2-2, with a possible D match to TRBD1 (6 bases). CDR3 length equals 14 residues. Germline V gene data show CDR1 as SGHRS and CDR2 as YFSETQ. V lost 4 bases, J lost 6 bases, and 13 bases lay in between. The CDR3 loop is CASSEAGVSGELFF. The DNA of the CDR3 is TGCGCCAGCAGCGAAGCAGGGGTTTCCGGGGAGCTGTTTTTT.

As DNA, the CDR3 is TGTGCCAGCAGCCCGCCCGGGGGGAGTAACACTGAAGCTTTCTTT. Its translation: CASSPPGGSNTEAFF. The chain is built from TRBV7-3 and TRBJ1-1, with a tentative D call TRBD1 (5 bases). With 5 bases removed from V and 2 bases from J, the gap between germline ends came to 15 bases. The germline gives CDR1 SGHTA, CDR2 FQGTGA. The CDR3 spans 15 residues.

The chain joins TRBV25-1 to TRBJ1-2; TRBD1 agrees at 7 bases. J gave up 4 bases and V 4 bases, and 15 bases lay outside the gene matches. The CDR3 runs 17 residues. The germline V gene has CDR1 MGHDK and CDR2 SYGVNS. DNA of the CDR3: TGTGCCAGCAGTGCCAACGAGGGACAGAGAGGGAGCTATGGCTACACCTTC. Its protein product is CASSANEGQRGSYGYTF.

This clone occurred a few times. V usage is TRBV2 and J usage is TRBJ1-1; 11 bases fit TRBD1. The CDR3 is made up of 13 amino acids. Germline V gives CDR1 SNHLY, CDR2 FYNNEI. V shed 3 bases and J 12 bases; nucleotides not matched to a gene: 6. The CDR3 spells CASSDRTGGLSFF. CDR3 nucleotide sequence: TGTGCCAGCAGTGATCGGACAGGGGGCTTATCTTTCTTT.

This chain joins TRBV28 and TRBJ2-2; tentatively, D is TRBD2 (6 bases). The V gene's germline CDR1 is MDHEN and CDR2 SYDVKM. This CDR3 is built from 15 residues. The V end was cut by 8 bases, the J end by 1 base, with 14 bases between. The CDR3 reads CASLVGGRNTGELFF. In DNA, the CDR3 is TGTGCCAGCCTCGTCGGAGGGCGGAACACCGGGGAGCTGTTTTTT.

The chain couples TRBV28 to TRBJ1-3, with D maybe TRBD1 (6 bases). With 7 bases removed from V and 0 bases from J, the gap between germline ends came to 16 bases. The CDR3 runs to 16 residues. Germline CDR1 is MDHEN and CDR2 is SYDVKM. The CDR3, as DNA: TGTGCCAGCACACTTCAGTGGGGGCTCTCTGGAAACACCATATATTTT. Its translation: CASTLQWGLSGNTIYF.

This chain joins TRBV9 and TRBJ1-2; 8 nucleotides match TRBD1. This CDR3 is built from 15 residues. Germline trimming cut 0 bases from V and 6 bases from J; bases unmatched to any gene: 7. Germline V gene sequence: CDR1 SGDLS, CDR2 YYNGEE. This CDR3 is CASSVGDRPWDGYTF. DNA for the CDR3: TGTGCCAGCAGCGTAGGGGACAGGCCTTGGGATGGCTACACCTTC.

The chain links TRBV12-2 to TRBJ1-3; no DNA check was done on the table's D call, TRBD1. TRBV12-2 represents a pseudogene. There are 16 residues in the CDR3. CDR3 sequence reads: CASRLGDRSSGNTIYF. The CDR3, as DNA: TGTGCAAGTCGCTTAGGGGACAGAAGCTCTGGAAACACCATATATTTT.

This clone is a singleton in its sample. The chain uses TRBV30 and TRBJ1-2; the match to TRBD1 covers 7 bases. Germline CDR1 reads GTSNPN; CDR2 reads SVGIG (reference sequence). The length of the CDR3 is 13 residues. The V and J ends lost 0 bases and 4 bases, in that order; junction bases with no gene match: 2. CDR3 in DNA: TGTGCCTGGAGTGTGTCAGGGGGCTATGGCTACACCTTC. Amino acid sequence: CAWSVSGGYGYTF.

The chain links TRBV28 to TRBJ1-5, with 10 bases matching TRBD1. The trim removed 6 bases at V and 0 bases at J, leaving 14 bases unmatched. The CDR3 length is 19 residues. Germline loops: CDR1 MDHEN, CDR2 SYDVKM. This CDR3 reads CASSPVGTGVSYSNQPQHF. DNA for the CDR3: TGTGCCAGCAGCCCAGTAGGGACAGGGGTCTCGTATAGCAATCAGCCCCAGCATTTT.

The chain carries TRBV7-2 and TRBJ2-3, with a possible D match to TRBD2 (6 bases). CDR1 is SGHTA, CDR2 FQGNSA, per germline. V lost 2 bases to trimming and J lost 0 bases, with 18 bases between them. The length of the CDR3 is 18 residues. In DNA form, the CDR3 reads TGTGCCAGCAGCTTATCGTCGAGTAGCGGATCTAGCACAGATACGCAGTATTTT. Protein: CASSLSSSSGSSTDTQYF.

The gene calls are TRBV7-3 and TRBJ1-1; D may be TRBD1 (5 bases). Germline V gene sequence: CDR1 SGHTA, CDR2 FQGTGA. Between the trimmed V and J ends, which lost 6 bases and 9 bases, there was a span of 11 bases. This CDR3 is 11 amino acids long. The CDR3 sequence is CASSSRAKAFF. The DNA of the CDR3 is TGTGCCAGCAGTTCCAGGGCGAAAGCTTTCTTT.

The chain is built from TRBV6-1 and TRBJ1-3; the D is unclear. Trimming removed 0 bases from V and 7 bases from J, with 7 bases in between. Looked up from germline, CDR1 is MNHNS and CDR2 is SASEGT. The CDR3 loop spans 13 amino acids. CDR3 region: CASSEAAGNTIYF. The CDR3 DNA reads TGTGCCAGCAGTGAAGCGGCCGGGAACACCATATATTTT.

The chain links TRBV18 to TRBJ1-1; unclear D gene. The CDR3 length is 17 residues. Per germline, CDR1 KGHSH and CDR2 LQKENI. The V and J ends lost 2 bases and 0 bases respectively, with 16 bases between them. This chain's CDR3 is CASSPFLEVAMNTEAFF. The CDR3 DNA reads TGTGCCAGCTCACCATTTTTGGAGGTTGCCATGAACACTGAAGCTTTCTTT.

This chain joins TRBV27 and TRBJ2-5; 7 bases map to TRBD1. CDR3 length: 13 residues. Germline-derived CDR1 and CDR2 are MNHEY and SMNVEV (reference sequence). After removal of 6 bases from V and 5 bases from J, the junction contained 6 bases not matched to a gene. Written as DNA, the CDR3 is TGTGCCAGCAGCCGACAGGGACGGGAGACCCAGTACTTC. Its protein product is CASSRQGRETQYF.

This clone was counted a single time. This chain connects TRBV18 to TRBJ1-3; tentative D call: TRBD1 (6 bases). The CDR3 spans 14 residues. CDR1 KGHSH and CDR2 LQKENI come from the germline V gene. Trimming cost V 6 bases and J 2 bases, with 11 bases left between them. The CDR3 protein is CASSPQGPGNTIYF. CDR3 in DNA: TGTGCCAGCTCTCCCCAGGGGCCTGGAAACACCATATATTTT.

The chain has TRBV30 and TRBJ2-2; 14 nucleotides align to TRBD2. The V gene's germline CDR1 is GTSNPN and CDR2 SVGIG (reference sequence). The V and J ends lost 5 bases and 2 bases, in that order; junction bases with no gene match: 7. The CDR3 consists of 17 residues. This chain's CDR3 is CAWPETSGGDNTGELFF. CDR3 DNA sequence: TGTGCCTGGCCAGAGACTAGCGGGGGGGATAACACCGGGGAGCTGTTTTTT.

J is TRBJ1-6 and V is TRBV10-1; D may be TRBD1 (5 bases). Germline CDR1 and CDR2: WNHNN and SYGVQD (reference sequence). The CDR3 consists of 18 residues. Trimming removed 0 bases at V and 1 base at J, with 13 bases between. CDR3 sequence (DNA): TGCGCCAGCAGTGAGTCGAAGGGGATTAGGTCCTATAATTCACCCCTCCACTTT. Residues: CASSESKGIRSYNSPLHF.

The chain recombines TRBV6-1 with TRBJ1-2; the D gene is possibly TRBD1 (5 bases). Per the germline V gene, CDR1 is MNHNS and CDR2 is SASEGT. Trimming removed 7 bases from V and 6 bases from J, with 9 bases in between. CDR3 length: 11 residues. CDR3 nucleotides: TGTGCCAGCATCGGGGGAAATGGCTACACCTTC. It codes for CASIGGNGYTF.

The chain is built from TRBV4-2 and TRBJ1-6; D is possibly TRBD1 (6 bases). Trimming cost V 0 bases and J 9 bases, with 12 bases left between them. Germline V gene sequence: CDR1 LGHNA, CDR2 YNFKEQ. The CDR3 has 15 residues. This CDR3 reads CASSQDTGLASPLHF. The CDR3 DNA reads TGTGCCAGCAGCCAAGATACAGGGTTGGCTTCACCCCTCCACTTT.

The CDR3 loop is CASTTKQGHGGYTF. In DNA form, the CDR3 reads TGTGCCAGCACAACGAAACAGGGACACGGTGGCTACACCTTC. The V call is TRBV6-6, the J call TRBJ1-2, with D possibly being TRBD1 (6 bases). V was cut by 7 bases and J by 7 bases, with 19 bases left in between. The germline V gene encodes CDR1 MNHNY and CDR2 SVGAGI (reference sequence). CDR3 size: 14 residues.

The V gene is TRBV20-1, the J gene TRBJ2-3; the D gene is possibly TRBD2 (5 bases). Germline CDR1 DFQATT, CDR2 SNEGSKA (reference sequence). Deletions cut 5 bases from V and 4 bases from J, with 7 bases between. There are 11 residues in the CDR3. The CDR3 DNA reads TGCAGTGCTGGACTGGCAGATACGCAGTATTTT. It yields the protein CSAGLADTQYF.

The chain recombines TRBV19 with TRBJ2-1, with TRBD1 as a possible D gene (6 bases). The ends were cut back, 5 bases at V and 10 bases at J, with 15 bases in the middle. The CDR3 length is 13 residues. Germline CDR1 reads LNHDA; CDR2 reads SQIVND (reference sequence). The CDR3, as DNA: TGTGCCAGTAGTCCCTATACAGGGAAAGAGCAGTTCTTC. Its translation: CASSPYTGKEQFF.

This sequence joins TRBV7-9 and TRBJ2-2; 7 nucleotides agree with TRBD1. Trimming took 3 bases from V and 4 from J; bases not matched to a gene: 2. The CDR3 has 14 residues. Germline V CDR1 and CDR2: SEHNR, FQNEAQ (reference sequence). CDR3 coding DNA: TGTGCCAGCAGCTTCACAGGGGTCACCGGGGAGCTGTTTTTT. This codes for CASSFTGVTGELFF. The variable domain in full, completed from reference TRBV7-9 and TRBJ2-2, reads DTGVSQNPRHKITKRGQNVTFRCDPISEHNRLYWYRQTLGQGPEFLTYFQNEAQLEKSRLLSDRFSAERPKGSFSTLEIQRTEQGDSAMYLCASSFTGVTGELFFGEGSRLTVL.

This rearrangement joins TRBV12-5 to TRBJ1-5; D not certain. Trimming stripped 2 bases from V and 1 base from J, with 12 bases between. Per germline, CDR1 LGHNT and CDR2 FRNRAP. This CDR3 is 16 amino acids long. CDR3 sequence reads: CASGLIPQVSNQPQHF. The CDR3 DNA reads as TGTGCTAGTGGTTTGATTCCCCAGGTGAGCAATCAGCCCCAGCATTTT. The full variable domain, completed using reference TRBV12-5 and TRBJ1-5, is DARVTQTPRHKVTEMGQEVTMRCQPILGHNTVFWYRQTMMQGLELLAYFRNRAPLDDSGMPKDRFSAEMPDATLATLKIQPSEPRDSAVYFCASGLIPQVSNQPQHFGDGTRLSIL.

The genes are TRBV28 and TRBJ2-2; 9 bases line up with TRBD2. Per germline, CDR1 MDHEN and CDR2 SYDVKM. Trimming at V came to 8 bases and at J to 4 bases, leaving 5 bases not matched to a gene. CDR3 length: 14 residues. In nucleotides, the CDR3 is TGTGCCAGCTCGCTAGCGGGGTCCACCGGGGAGCTGTTTTTT. It translates to CASSLAGSTGELFF. The complete variable domain, with remaining parts taken from reference TRBV28 and TRBJ2-2, reads DVKVTQSSRYLVKRTGEKVFLECVQDMDHENMFWYRQDPGLGLRLIYFSYDVKMKEKGDIPEGYSVSREKKERFSLILESASTNQTSMYLCASSLAGSTGELFFGEGSRLTVL.

This clone was seen more than once but under ten times. The V call is TRBV2, the J call TRBJ1-2; D perhaps matches TRBD1 (6 bases). V dropped 1 base and J dropped 5 bases, with 8 bases sitting between them. The CDR3 sequence is 13 residues long. Looked up from germline, CDR1 is SNHLY and CDR2 is FYNNEI. Here the CDR3 DNA reads TGTGCCAGCAGTGAAGAAGGGGGTTATGGCTACACCTTC. This translates into CASSEEGGYGYTF. The full variable domain, its missing parts supplied by reference TRBV2 and TRBJ1-2, is EPEVTQTPSHQVTQMGQEVILRCVPISNHLYFYWYRQILGQKVEFLVSFYNNEISEKSEIFDDQFSVERPDGSNFTLKIRSTKLEDSAMYFCASSEEGGYGYTFGSGTRLTVV.

The chain combines TRBV27 with TRBJ1-5; possible D gene TRBD1, 5 bases. This CDR3 is 13 amino acids long. Germline V CDR1 and CDR2: MNHEY, SMNVEV (reference sequence). V shed 5 bases and J shed 3 bases, with 8 bases lying between them. The CDR3 nucleotides read TGTGCCAGCAGTATCAGGGCCAATCAGCCCCAGCATTTT. Protein: CASSIRANQPQHF.